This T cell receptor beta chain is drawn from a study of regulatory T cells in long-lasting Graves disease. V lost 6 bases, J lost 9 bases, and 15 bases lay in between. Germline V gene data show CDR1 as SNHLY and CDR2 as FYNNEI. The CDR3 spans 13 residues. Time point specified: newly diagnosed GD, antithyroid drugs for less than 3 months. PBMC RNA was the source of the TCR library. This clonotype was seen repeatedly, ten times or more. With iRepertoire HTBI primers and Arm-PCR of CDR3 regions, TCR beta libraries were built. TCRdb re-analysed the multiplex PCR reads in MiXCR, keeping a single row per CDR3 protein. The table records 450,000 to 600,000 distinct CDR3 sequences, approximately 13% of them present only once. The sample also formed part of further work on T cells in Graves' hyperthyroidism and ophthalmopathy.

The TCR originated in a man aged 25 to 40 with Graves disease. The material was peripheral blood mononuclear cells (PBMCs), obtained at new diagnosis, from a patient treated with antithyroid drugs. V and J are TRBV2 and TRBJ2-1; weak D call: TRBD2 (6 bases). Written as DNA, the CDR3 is TGTGCCAGCAGGGGACTGATGTACGGTGAGCAGTTCTTC. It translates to CASRGLMYGEQFF.